The following is a T cell receptor (beta chain) sequence with its context. The CDR3 runs to 15 residues. The V gene's germline CDR1 is SGHTA and CDR2 FQGNSA. Trimming cost V 2 bases and J 3 bases; bases outside gene matches: 7. Authors' analysis steps: Estimates of nucleated cell counts were drawn from the amplification of reference gene primers. Libraries were prepared by immunoSEQ multiplex PCR; TCRdb keeps only in-frame clonotypes and omits some of them. V, J and clone size are those of that table, while D and trimming were read from the DNA. The sample has 88,000 or so clones, 75% to 90% seen once. The data were obtained in a study of blood T cell repertoires in COVID-19. About the research overall: Acute-phase and convalescent COVID-19 samples originated in the United States, Italy and Spain. Nucleic acid was either cDNA or gDNA, and it came from T cells, B-cell-depleted T cells, or PBMCs.

Sequencing was done on a sample of peripheral blood. The chain uses TRBV7-2 and TRBJ2-7; 7 bases are shared with TRBD2. The TCR comes from a man aged 60 to 69 with acute or convalescent COVID-19. The CDR3 here is CASSLLAGRDYEQYF. CDR3 nucleotide sequence: TGTGCCAGCAGCTTATTAGCAGGGAGGGACTACGAGCAGTACTTC.